This T cell receptor beta chain stems from a study of patients and donors after allogeneic stem cell transplantation. From the RT-PCR reads, TCRdb called clonotypes with MiXCR, one entry per CDR3 protein. This table holds about a million distinct CDR3 sequences, about a sixth found once. The V segment lost 3 bases and the J segment 5 bases; nucleotides outside the gene matches: 21. The CDR3 is 20 amino acids. Germline V CDR1 and CDR2: MGHRA, YSYEKL. Source material: blood, either unsorted or a sorted T cell fraction (not recorded which). The genes are TRBV4-1 and TRBJ2-2; TRBD2 aligns across 7 bases. The TCR sequence derives from a human donor who was either an allogeneic HSCT recipient or a stem cell or donor lymphocyte infusion donor (not recorded which). It is not recorded whose cells these are; they may come from a transplant donor. The CDR3 here is CASSQLVTSINRRRTGELFF. DNA of the CDR3: TGCGCCAGCAGCCAGCTTGTGACTAGCATCAATAGGAGAAGGACCGGGGAGCTGTTTTTT.